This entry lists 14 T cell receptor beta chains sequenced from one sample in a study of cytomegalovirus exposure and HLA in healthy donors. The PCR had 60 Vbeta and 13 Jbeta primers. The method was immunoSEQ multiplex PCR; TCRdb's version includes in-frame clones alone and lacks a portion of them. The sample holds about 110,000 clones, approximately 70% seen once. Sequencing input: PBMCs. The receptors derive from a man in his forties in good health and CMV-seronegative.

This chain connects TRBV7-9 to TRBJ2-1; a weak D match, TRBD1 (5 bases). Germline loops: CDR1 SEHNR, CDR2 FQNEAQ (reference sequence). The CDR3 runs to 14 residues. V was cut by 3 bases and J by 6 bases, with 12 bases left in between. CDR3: CASSLGRVPNEQFF. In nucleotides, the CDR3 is TGTGCCAGCAGCTTGGGCAGGGTACCCAATGAGCAGTTCTTC.

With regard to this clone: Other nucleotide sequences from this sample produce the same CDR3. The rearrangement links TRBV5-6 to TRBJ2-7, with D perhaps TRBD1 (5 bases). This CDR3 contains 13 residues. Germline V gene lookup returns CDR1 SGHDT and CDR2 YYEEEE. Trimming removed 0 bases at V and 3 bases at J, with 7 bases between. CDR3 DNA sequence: TGTGCCAGCAGCTTGGGACAGCGCTACGAGCAGTACTTC. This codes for CASSLGQRYEQYF. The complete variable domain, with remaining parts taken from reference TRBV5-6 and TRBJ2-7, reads DAGVTQSPTHLIKTRGQQVTLRCSPKSGHDTVSWYQQALGQGPQFIFQYYEEEERQRGNFPDRFSGHQFPNYSSELNVNALLLGDSALYLCASSLGQRYEQYFGPGTRLTVT.

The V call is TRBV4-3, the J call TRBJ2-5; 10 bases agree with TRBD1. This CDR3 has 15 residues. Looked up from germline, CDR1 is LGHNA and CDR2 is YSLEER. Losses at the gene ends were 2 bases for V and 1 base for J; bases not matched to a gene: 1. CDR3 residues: CASSQRTGGQETQYF. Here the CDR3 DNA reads TGCGCCAGCAGCCAACGGACAGGGGGCCAAGAGACCCAGTACTTC.

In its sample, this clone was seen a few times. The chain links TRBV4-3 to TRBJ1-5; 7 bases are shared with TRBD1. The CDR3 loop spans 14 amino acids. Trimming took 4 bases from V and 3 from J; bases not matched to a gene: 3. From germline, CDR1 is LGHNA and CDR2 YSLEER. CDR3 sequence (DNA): TGCGCCAGCAGCCCTGGGACAGACAATCAGCCCCAGCATTTT. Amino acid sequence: CASSPGTDNQPQHF.

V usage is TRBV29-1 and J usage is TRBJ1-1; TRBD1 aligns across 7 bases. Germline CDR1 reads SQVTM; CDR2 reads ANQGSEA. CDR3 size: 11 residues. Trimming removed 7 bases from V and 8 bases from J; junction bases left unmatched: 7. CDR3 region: CSAERGREAFF. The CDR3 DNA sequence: TGCAGCGCCGAGAGGGGGCGCGAAGCTTTCTTT.

This chain's CDR3 is CASSQEGGQPNSPLHF. CDR3 sequence (DNA): TGTGCCAGCAGCCAAGAAGGAGGCCAGCCTAATTCACCCCTCCACTTT. The rearrangement uses TRBV4-2 and TRBJ1-6; D not certain. The CDR3 runs 16 residues. Germline CDR1 LGHNA, CDR2 YNFKEQ. Deletions cut 0 bases from V and 6 bases from J, with 12 bases between.

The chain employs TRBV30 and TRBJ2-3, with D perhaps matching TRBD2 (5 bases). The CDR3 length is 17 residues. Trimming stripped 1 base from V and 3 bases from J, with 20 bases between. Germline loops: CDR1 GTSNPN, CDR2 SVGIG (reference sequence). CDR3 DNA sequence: TGTGCCTGGAGTGGAAGGGTGGTAGCGATTCGTACAGATACGCAGTATTTT. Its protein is CAWSGRVVAIRTDTQYF.

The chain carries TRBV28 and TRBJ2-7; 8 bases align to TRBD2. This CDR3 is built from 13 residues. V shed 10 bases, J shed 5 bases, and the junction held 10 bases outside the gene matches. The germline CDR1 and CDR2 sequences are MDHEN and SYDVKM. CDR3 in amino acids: CATGGGRVNEQYF. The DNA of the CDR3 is TGTGCCACCGGGGGGGGCCGGGTGAACGAGCAGTACTTC.

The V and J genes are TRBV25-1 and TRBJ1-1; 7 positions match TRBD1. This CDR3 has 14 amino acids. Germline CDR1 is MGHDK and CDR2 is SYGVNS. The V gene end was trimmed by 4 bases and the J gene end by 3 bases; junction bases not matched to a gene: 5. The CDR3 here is CASSATGVDTEAFF. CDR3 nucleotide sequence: TGTGCCAGCAGTGCCACAGGGGTTGACACTGAAGCTTTCTTT.

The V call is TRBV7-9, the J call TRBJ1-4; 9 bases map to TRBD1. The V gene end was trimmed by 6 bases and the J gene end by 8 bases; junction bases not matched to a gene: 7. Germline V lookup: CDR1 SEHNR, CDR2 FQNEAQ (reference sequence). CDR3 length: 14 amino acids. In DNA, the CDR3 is TGTGCCAGCAGATCACAGGGGGCAGGCGAAAAACTGTTTTTT. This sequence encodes CASRSQGAGEKLFF.

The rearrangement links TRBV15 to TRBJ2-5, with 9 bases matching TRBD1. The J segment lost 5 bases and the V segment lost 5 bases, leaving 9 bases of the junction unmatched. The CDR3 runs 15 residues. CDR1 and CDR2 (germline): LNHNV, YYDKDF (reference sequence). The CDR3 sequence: CATSGETGGAETQYF. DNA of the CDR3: TGTGCCACCAGCGGGGAAACAGGGGGCGCGGAGACCCAGTACTTC.

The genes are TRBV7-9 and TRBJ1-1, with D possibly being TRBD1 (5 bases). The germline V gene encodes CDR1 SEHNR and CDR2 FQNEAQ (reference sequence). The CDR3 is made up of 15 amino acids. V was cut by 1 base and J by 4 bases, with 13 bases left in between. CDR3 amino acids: CASSLGRGEGTEAFF. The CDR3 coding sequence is TGTGCCAGCAGCTTAGGCCGGGGGGAAGGCACTGAAGCTTTCTTT.

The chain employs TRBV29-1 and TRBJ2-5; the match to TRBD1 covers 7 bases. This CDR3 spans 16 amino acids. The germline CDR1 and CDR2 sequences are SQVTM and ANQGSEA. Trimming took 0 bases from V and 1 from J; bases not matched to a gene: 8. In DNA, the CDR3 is TGCAGCGTTGAAGATTTCCAAGGACAGGTCCAAGAGACCCAGTACTTC. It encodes CSVEDFQGQVQETQYF.

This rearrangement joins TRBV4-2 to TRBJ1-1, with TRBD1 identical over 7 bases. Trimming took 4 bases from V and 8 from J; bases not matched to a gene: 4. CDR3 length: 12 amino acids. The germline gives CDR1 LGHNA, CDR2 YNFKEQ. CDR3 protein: CASSPGTAEAFF. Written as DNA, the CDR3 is TGTGCCAGCAGCCCTGGGACAGCCGAAGCTTTCTTT.